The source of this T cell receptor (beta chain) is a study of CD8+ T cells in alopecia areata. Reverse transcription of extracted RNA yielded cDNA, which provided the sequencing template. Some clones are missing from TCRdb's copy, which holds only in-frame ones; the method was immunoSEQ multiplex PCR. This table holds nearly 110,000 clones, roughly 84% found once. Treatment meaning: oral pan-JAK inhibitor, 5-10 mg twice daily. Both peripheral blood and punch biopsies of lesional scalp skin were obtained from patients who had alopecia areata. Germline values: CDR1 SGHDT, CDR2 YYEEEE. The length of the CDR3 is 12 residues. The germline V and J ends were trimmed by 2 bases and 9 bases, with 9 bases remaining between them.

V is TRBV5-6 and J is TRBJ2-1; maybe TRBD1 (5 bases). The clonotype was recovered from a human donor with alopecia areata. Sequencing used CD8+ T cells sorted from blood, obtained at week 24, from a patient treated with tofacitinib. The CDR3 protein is CASSFQGVEQFF. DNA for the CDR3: TGTGCCAGCAGCTTTCAGGGTGTTGAGCAGTTCTTC.